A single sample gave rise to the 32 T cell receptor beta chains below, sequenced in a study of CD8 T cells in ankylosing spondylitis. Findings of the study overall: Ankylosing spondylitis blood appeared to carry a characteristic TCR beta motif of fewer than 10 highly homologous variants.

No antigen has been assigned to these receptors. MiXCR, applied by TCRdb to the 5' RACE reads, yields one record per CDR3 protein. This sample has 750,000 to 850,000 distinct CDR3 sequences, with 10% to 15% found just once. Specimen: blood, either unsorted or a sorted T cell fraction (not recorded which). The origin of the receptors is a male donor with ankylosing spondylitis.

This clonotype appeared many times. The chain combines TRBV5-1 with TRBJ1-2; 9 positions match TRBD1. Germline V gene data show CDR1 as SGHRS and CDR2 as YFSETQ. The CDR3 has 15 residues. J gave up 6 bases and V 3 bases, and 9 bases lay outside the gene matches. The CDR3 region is CASSSSGTGLDGYTF. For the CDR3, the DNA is TGCGCCAGCAGCTCGTCCGGGACAGGGCTCGATGGCTACACCTTC.

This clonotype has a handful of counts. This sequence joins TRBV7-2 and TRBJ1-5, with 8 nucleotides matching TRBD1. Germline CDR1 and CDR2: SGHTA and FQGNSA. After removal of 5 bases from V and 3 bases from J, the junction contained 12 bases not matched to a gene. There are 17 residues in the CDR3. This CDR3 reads CASSPKYPGGLNQPQHF. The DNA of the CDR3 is TGTGCCAGCAGCCCCAAATACCCAGGGGGCCTCAATCAGCCCCAGCATTTT.

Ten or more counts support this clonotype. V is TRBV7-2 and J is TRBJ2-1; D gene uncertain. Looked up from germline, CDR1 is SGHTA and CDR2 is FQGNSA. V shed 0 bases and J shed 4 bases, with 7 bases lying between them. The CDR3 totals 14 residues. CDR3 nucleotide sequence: TGTGCCAGCAGCTTAGCGCTGCGATACAATGAGCAGTTCTTC. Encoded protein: CASSLALRYNEQFF.

The CDR3 here is CATSRGREKPQHF. The CDR3 DNA sequence: TGTGCCACCAGCAGGGGAAGGGAAAAGCCCCAGCATTTT. J is TRBJ1-5 and V is TRBV15; D is uncertain. V was pared by 3 bases and J by 8 bases, with 11 bases between. The CDR3 loop spans 13 amino acids. Germline CDR1 reads LNHNV; CDR2 reads YYDKDF (reference sequence).

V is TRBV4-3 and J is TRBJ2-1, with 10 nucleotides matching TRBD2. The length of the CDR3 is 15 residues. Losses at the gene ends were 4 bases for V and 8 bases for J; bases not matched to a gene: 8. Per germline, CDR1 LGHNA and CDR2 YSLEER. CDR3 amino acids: CASSLLAGVSYEQFF. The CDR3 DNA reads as TGCGCCAGCAGCCTGCTAGCGGGAGTATCCTATGAGCAGTTCTTC.

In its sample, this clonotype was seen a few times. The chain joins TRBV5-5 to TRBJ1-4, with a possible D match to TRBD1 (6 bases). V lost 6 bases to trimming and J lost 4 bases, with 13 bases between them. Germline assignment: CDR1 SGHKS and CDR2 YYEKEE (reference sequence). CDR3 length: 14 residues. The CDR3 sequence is CASTPGAYNEKLFF. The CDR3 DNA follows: TGTGCCAGCACCCCGGGGGCATATAATGAAAAACTGTTTTTT.

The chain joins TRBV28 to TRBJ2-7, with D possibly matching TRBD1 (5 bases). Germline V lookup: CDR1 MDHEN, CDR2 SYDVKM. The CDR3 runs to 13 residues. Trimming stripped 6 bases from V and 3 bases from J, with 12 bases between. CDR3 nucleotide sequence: TGTGCCAGCAGGGACGCAGGGTACTACGAGCAGTACTTC. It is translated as CASRDAGYYEQYF.

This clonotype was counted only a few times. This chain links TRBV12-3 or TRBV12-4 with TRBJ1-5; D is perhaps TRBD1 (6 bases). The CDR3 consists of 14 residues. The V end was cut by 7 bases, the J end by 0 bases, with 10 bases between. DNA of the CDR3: TGTGCCAGCAAAGTGGGGGCTAGCAATCAGCCCCAGCATTTT. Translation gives CASKVGASNQPQHF.

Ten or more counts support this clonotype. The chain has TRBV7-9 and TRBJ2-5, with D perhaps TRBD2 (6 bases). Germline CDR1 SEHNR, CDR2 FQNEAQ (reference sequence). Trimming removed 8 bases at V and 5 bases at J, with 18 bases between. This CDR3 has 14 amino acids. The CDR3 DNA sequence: TGTGCCAGCTTGGGGACTCGAGGGTTGGAGACCCAGTACTTC. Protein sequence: CASLGTRGLETQYF.

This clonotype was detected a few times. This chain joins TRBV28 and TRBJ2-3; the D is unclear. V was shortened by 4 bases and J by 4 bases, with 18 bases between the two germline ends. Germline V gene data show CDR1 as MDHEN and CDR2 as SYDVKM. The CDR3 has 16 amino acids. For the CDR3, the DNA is TGTGCCAGCAGTTCCAACCGGGCAGGCTATCCAGATACGCAGTATTTT. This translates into CASSSNRAGYPDTQYF.

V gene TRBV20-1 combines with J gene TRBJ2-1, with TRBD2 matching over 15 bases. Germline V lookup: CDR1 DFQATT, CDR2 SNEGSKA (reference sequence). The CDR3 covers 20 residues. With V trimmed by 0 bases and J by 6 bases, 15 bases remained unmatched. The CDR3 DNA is TGCAGTGCTAGAGAAGTTCCGGGACTAGCGGGAGGTGGAGGAGGCAATGAGCAGTTCTTC. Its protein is CSAREVPGLAGGGGGNEQFF.

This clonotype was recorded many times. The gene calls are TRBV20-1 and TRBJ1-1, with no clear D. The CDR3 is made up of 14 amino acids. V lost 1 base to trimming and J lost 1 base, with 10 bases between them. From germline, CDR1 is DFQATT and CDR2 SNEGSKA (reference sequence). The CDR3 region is CSARGGTWNTEAFF. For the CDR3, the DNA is TGCAGTGCTAGAGGTGGTACCTGGAACACTGAAGCTTTCTTT.

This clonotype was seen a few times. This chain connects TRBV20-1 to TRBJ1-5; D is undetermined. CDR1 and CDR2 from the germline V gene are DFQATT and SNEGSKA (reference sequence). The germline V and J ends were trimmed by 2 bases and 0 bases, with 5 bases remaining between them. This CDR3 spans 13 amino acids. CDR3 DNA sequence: TGCAGTGCTAGAACTTATAGCAATCAGCCCCAGCATTTT. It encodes CSARTYSNQPQHF.

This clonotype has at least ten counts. CDR3 protein: CASSEWAGRAEAFF. The CDR3 DNA reads as TGTGCCAGCAGTGAATGGGCAGGGCGGGCTGAAGCTTTCTTT. The J gene is TRBJ1-1, the V gene TRBV25-1; D is possibly TRBD1 (5 bases). CDR1 and CDR2 from the germline V gene are MGHDK and SYGVNS. The CDR3 sequence is 14 residues long. Trimming took 1 base from V and 6 from J, leaving 12 bases between them. The complete variable domain, with remaining parts taken from reference TRBV25-1 and TRBJ1-1, reads EADIYQTPRYLVIGTGKKITLECSQTMGHDKMYWYQQDPGMELHLIHYSYGVNSTEKGDLSSESTVSRIRTEHFPLTLESARPSHTSQYLCASSEWAGRAEAFFGQGTRLTVV.

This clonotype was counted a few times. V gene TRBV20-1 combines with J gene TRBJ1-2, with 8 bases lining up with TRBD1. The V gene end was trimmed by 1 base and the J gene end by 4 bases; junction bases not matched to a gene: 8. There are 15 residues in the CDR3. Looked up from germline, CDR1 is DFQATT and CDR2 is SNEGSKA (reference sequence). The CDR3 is CSARGEAGGTYGYTF. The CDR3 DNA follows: TGCAGTGCTAGAGGCGAAGCAGGGGGCACCTATGGCTACACCTTC.

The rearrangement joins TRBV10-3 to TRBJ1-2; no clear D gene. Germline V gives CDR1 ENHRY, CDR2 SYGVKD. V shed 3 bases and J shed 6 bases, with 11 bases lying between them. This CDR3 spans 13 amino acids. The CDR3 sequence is CAISDGHSDGYTF. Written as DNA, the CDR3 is TGTGCCATCAGTGATGGGCACAGCGATGGCTACACCTTC.

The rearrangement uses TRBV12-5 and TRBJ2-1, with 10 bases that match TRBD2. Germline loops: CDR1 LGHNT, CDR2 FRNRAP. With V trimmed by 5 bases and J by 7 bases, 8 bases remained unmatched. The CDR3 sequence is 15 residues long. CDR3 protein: CASGKGLATWNEQFF. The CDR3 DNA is TGTGCTAGTGGTAAGGGACTAGCGACTTGGAATGAGCAGTTCTTC.

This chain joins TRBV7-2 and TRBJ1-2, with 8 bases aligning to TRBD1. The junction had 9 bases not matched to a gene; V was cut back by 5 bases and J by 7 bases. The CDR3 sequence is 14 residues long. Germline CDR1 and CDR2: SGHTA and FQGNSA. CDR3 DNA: TGTGCCAGCAGCCCACGACAGGGGTATGGTGGCTACACCTTC. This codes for CASSPRQGYGGYTF.

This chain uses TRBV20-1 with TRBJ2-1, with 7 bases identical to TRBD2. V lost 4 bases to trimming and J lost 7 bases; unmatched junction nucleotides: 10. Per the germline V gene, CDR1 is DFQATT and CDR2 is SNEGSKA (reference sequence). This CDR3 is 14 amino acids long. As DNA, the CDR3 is TGCAGTGCTATGGGAGGGACTGACGGTAATGAGCAGTTCTTC. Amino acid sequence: CSAMGGTDGNEQFF.

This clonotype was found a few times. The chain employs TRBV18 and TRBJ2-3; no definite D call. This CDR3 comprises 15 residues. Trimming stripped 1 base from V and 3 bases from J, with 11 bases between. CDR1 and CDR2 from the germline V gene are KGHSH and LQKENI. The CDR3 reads CASSPQVAATDTQYF. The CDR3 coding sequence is TGTGCCAGCTCACCACAAGTCGCGGCTACAGATACGCAGTATTTT. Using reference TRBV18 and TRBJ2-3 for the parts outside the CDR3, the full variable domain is NAGVMQNPRHLVRRRGQEARLRCSPMKGHSHVYWYRQLPEEGLKFMVYLQKENIIDESGMPKERFSAEFPKEGPSILRIQQVVRGDSAAYFCASSPQVAATDTQYFGPGTRLTVL.

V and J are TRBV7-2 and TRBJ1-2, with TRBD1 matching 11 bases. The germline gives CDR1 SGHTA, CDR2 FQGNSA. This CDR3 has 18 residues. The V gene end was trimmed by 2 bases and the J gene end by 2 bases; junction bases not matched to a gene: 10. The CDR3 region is CASSLRWDRGNSNYGYTF. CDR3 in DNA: TGTGCCAGCAGCTTACGCTGGGACAGGGGGAACTCCAACTATGGCTACACCTTC. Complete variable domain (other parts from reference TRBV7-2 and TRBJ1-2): GAGVSQSPSNKVTEKGKDVELRCDPISGHTALYWYRQSLGQGLEFLIYFQGNSAPDKSGLPSDRFSAERTGGSVSTLTIQRTQQEDSAVYLCASSLRWDRGNSNYGYTFGSGTRLTVV.

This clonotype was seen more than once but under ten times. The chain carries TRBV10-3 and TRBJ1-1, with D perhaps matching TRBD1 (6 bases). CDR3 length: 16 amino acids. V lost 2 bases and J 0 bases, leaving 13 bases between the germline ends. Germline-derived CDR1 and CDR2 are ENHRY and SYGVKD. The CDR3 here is CAISELDSSLNTEAFF. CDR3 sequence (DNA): TGTGCCATCAGTGAGCTGGACAGCTCGTTGAACACTGAAGCTTTCTTT.

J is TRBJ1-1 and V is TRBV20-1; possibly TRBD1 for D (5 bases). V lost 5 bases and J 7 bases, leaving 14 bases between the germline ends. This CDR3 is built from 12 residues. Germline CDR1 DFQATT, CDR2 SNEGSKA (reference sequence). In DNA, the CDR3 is TGCAGTGCTTCTCCCCGGCAGGGTGAAGCTTTCTTT. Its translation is CSASPRQGEAFF.

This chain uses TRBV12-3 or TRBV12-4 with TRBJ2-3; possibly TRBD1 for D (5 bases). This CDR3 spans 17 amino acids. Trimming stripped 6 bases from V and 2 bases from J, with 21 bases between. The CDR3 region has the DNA TGTGCCAGCAGCCCCAGGTTTGGACATCTACTCACAGATACGCAGTATTTT. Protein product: CASSPRFGHLLTDTQYF.

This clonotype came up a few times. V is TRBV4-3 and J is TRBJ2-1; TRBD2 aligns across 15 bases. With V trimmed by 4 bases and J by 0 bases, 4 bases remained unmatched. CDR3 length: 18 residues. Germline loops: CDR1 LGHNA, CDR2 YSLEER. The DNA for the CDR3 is TGCGCCAGCAGCCGTGGACTAGCGGGGGGGAGCTCCTACAATGAGCAGTTCTTC. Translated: CASSRGLAGGSSYNEQFF.

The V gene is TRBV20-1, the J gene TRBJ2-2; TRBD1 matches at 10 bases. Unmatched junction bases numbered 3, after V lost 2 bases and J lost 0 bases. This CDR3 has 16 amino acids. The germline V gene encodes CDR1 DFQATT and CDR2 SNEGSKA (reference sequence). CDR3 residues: CSARRDRGPNTGELFF. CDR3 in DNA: TGCAGTGCTAGAAGGGACAGGGGACCGAACACCGGGGAGCTGTTTTTT.

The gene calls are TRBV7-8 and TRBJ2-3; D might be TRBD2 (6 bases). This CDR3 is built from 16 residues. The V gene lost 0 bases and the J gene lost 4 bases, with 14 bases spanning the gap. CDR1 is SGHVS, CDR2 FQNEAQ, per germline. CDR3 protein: CASSLARLVNADTQYF. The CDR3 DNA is TGTGCCAGCAGCTTAGCTCGACTAGTAAACGCAGATACGCAGTATTTT.

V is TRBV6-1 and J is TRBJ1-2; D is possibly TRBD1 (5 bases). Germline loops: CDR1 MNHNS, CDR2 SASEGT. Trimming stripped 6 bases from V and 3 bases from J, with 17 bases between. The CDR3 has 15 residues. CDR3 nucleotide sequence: TGTGCCAGCAGGGCCGGGACCGCGAACCACTATGGCTACACCTTC. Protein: CASRAGTANHYGYTF.

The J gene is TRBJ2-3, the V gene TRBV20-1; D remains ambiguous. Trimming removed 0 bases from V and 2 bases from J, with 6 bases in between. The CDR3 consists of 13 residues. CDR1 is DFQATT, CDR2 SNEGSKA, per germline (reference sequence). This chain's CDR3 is CSARDPNTDTQYF. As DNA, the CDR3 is TGCAGTGCTAGAGATCCTAACACAGATACGCAGTATTTT.

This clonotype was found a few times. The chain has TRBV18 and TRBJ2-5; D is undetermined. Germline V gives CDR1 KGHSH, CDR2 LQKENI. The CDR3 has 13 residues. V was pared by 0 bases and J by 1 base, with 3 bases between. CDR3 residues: CASSPPAQETQYF. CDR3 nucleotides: TGTGCCAGCTCACCACCAGCCCAAGAGACCCAGTACTTC.

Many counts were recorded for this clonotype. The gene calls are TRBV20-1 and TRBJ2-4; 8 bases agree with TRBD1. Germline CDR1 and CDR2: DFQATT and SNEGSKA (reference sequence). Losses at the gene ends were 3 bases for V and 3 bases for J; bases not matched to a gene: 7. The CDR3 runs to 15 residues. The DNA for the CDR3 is TGCAGTGCTAGCCCAGGGGGCTCAGGCAAAAACATTCAGTACTTC. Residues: CSASPGGSGKNIQYF.

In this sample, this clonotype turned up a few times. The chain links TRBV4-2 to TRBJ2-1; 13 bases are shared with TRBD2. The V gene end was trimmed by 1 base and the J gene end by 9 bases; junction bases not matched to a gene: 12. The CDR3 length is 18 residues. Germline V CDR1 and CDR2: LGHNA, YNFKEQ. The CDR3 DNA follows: TGTGCCAGCAGCCAAGCCCCCGTACTAGCGGGGGGGCGGGTTGAGCAGTTCTTC. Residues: CASSQAPVLAGGRVEQFF.